Listed here is a single T cell receptor (beta chain). Its specificity is not known. The CDR3 consists of 11 residues. V was clipped by 4 bases and J by 2 bases, with 5 bases between them. CDR1 is SQVTM, CDR2 ANQGSEA, per germline. Each TCR beta cDNA library carried unique molecular identifiers. Each batch of 1 to 10 million T cells produced a few hundred thousand cDNA molecules. TCRdb re-derived calls from the PCR reads in MiXCR, one entry per CDR3 protein. Altogether under 200,000 distinct CDR3 sequences are present, 29% being singletons, with the ten largest covering 3.4%. The data are from a study of post-analysis software for immune sequencing data. The study, taken as a whole, reports: With TRBV5-6, TRBV5-1 and TRBV20-1 included, 5 or 6 TRBV segments were more frequent in patients than in controls. Same-batch samples co-clustered strongly by F measure.

The sequenced sample was blood. The source of this sequence is a girl under 18 with multiple sclerosis. The chain employs TRBV29-1 and TRBJ2-5, with a possible D match to TRBD2 (5 bases). The CDR3 region is CSVGTQETQYF. The CDR3 coding sequence is TGCAGCGTTGGGACTCAAGAGACCCAGTACTTC.